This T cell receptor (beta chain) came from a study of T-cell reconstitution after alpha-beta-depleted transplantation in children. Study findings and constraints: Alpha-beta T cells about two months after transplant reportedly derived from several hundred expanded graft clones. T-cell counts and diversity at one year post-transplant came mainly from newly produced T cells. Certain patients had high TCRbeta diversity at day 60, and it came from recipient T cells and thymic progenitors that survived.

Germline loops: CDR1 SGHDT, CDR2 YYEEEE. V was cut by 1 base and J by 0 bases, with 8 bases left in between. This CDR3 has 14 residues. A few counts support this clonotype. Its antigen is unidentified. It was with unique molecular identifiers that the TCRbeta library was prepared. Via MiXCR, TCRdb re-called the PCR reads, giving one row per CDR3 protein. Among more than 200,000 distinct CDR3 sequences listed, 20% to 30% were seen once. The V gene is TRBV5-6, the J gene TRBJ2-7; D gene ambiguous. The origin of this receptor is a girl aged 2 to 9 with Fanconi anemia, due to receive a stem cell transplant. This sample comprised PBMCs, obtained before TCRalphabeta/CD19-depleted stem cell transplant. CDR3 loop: CASSLSASSYEQYF. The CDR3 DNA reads TGTGCCAGCAGCTTGTCTGCAAGCTCCTACGAGCAGTACTTC.